These 21 T cell receptor beta chains share one sample of origin, sequenced in a study of T cells in Graves' hyperthyroidism and ophthalmopathy. From RNA transcripts, TCR beta CDR3 regions were amplified. In the first-round RT-PCR of the TCR CDR3, the HTBI primer set was used. TCRdb re-called the multiplex PCR reads through MiXCR, storing one row per CDR3 protein. Found here are 300,000 to 450,000 distinct CDR3 sequences, about 15% of them singletons; the top ten hold 15% to 20%. Sequencing input: blood. Every receptor here comes from a young woman with Graves' ophthalmopathy.

This clonotype showed up many times. The V gene is TRBV6-1, the J gene TRBJ1-1, with 7 bases aligning to TRBD1. CDR1 and CDR2 (germline): MNHNS, SASEGT. This CDR3 contains 14 residues. V was clipped by 3 bases and J by 7 bases; unmatched bases: 8. For the CDR3, the DNA is TGTGCCAGCAGTGAGGCCAGGGGGACTGGTGAAGCTTTCTTT. As protein: CASSEARGTGEAFF.

This clonotype appeared many times. The rearrangement uses TRBV3-1 and TRBJ1-2, with D tentatively TRBD1 (6 bases). CDR3 length: 17 amino acids. Trimming stripped 4 bases from V and 8 bases from J, with 26 bases between. Germline V CDR1 and CDR2: LGHDT, YNNKEL (reference sequence). CDR3 sequence (DNA): TGTGCCAGCAGCCCACTTTTGCAGGGGCTAAGTTTATGGGGCTACACCTTC. As protein: CASSPLLQGLSLWGYTF.

The rearrangement uses TRBV5-6 and TRBJ1-6, with 7 bases aligning to TRBD1. Per germline, CDR1 SGHDT and CDR2 YYEEEE. The CDR3 runs to 16 residues. The J segment lost 7 bases and the V segment lost 0 bases, leaving 7 bases of the junction unmatched. CDR3 loop: CASSLAGGTVNSPLHF. The CDR3 DNA sequence: TGTGCCAGCAGCTTGGCCGGAGGGACAGTCAATTCACCCCTCCACTTT.

Ten or more counts support this clonotype. The chain joins TRBV7-2 to TRBJ2-7; D gene uncertain. V lost 4 bases, J lost 0 bases, and 4 bases lay in between. Per germline, CDR1 SGHTA and CDR2 FQGNSA. The CDR3 consists of 12 residues. CDR3 nucleotides: TGTGCCAGCAGCTCCTACTCCTACGAGCAGTACTTC. It codes for CASSSYSYEQYF.

This clonotype was seen repeatedly, ten times or more. The J gene is TRBJ1-1, the V gene TRBV20-1; D is ambiguous. CDR3 length: 16 amino acids. V gave up 0 bases and J gave up 1 base, with 15 bases separating them. Germline loops: CDR1 DFQATT, CDR2 SNEGSKA (reference sequence). CDR3 residues: CSARDPNLFPNTEAFF. The DNA for the CDR3 is TGCAGTGCTAGAGACCCTAACCTATTCCCGAACACTGAAGCTTTCTTT.

The CDR3 reads CASSERQVGGSNTEAFF. CDR3 coding DNA: TGTGCCAGCAGCGAAAGACAGGTTGGGGGGTCGAACACTGAAGCTTTCTTT. The V gene is TRBV7-6, the J gene TRBJ1-1, with D tentatively TRBD1 (6 bases). Looked up from germline, CDR1 is SGHVS and CDR2 is FNYEAQ. The CDR3 is made up of 17 amino acids. Deletions cut 5 bases from V and 1 base from J, with 20 bases between.

There are a few counts of this clonotype. J is TRBJ2-7 and V is TRBV3-1; D ambiguous. The CDR3 has 13 amino acids. From germline, CDR1 is LGHDT and CDR2 YNNKEL (reference sequence). The V and J ends lost 2 bases and 3 bases respectively, with 8 bases between them. As DNA, the CDR3 is TGTGCCAGCAGCCAAAAGACTCGCTACGAGCAGTACTTC. As protein: CASSQKTRYEQYF.

This clonotype was seen repeatedly, ten times or more. The chain joins TRBV2 to TRBJ2-1; maybe TRBD1 (5 bases). CDR1 and CDR2 from the germline V gene are SNHLY and FYNNEI. Trimming stripped 8 bases from V and 6 bases from J, with 11 bases between. CDR3 length: 12 amino acids. The CDR3 region is CASQGGRNEQFF. In nucleotides, the CDR3 is TGTGCCAGCCAGGGTGGGCGCAATGAGCAGTTCTTC.

The chain carries TRBV30 and TRBJ1-5; D remains ambiguous. The CDR3 has 13 amino acids. Germline CDR1 and CDR2: GTSNPN and SVGIG (reference sequence). V was pared by 1 base and J by 12 bases, with 16 bases between. CDR3: CAWSGGGGGVQHF. The CDR3, as DNA: TGTGCCTGGAGTGGAGGAGGAGGCGGGGTCCAGCATTTT.

In its sample, this clonotype was seen many times. The CDR3, as DNA: TGTGCCAGCAGCATCGACAGGGGTTGGGCCTACGAGCAGTACTTC. As protein: CASSIDRGWAYEQYF. The rearrangement joins TRBV7-2 to TRBJ2-7, with TRBD1 matching 8 bases. The CDR3 sequence is 15 residues long. The J segment lost 2 bases and the V segment lost 5 bases, leaving 8 bases of the junction unmatched. In germline, CDR1 is SGHTA, CDR2 FQGNSA.

The rearrangement links TRBV20-1 to TRBJ1-4, with D perhaps TRBD1 (5 bases). CDR3 length: 12 residues. The germline gives CDR1 DFQATT, CDR2 SNEGSKA (reference sequence). V dropped 3 bases and J dropped 8 bases, with 10 bases sitting between them. The CDR3 spells CSASMGLEKLFF. The DNA of the CDR3 is TGCAGTGCTAGCATGGGACTCGAAAAACTGTTTTTT.

V is TRBV20-1 and J is TRBJ1-5, with TRBD1 identical over 7 bases. The germline V gene has CDR1 DFQATT and CDR2 SNEGSKA (reference sequence). V lost 2 bases to trimming and J lost 4 bases; unmatched junction nucleotides: 11. The CDR3 is 16 amino acids. Written as DNA, the CDR3 is TGCAGTGCTAGAACACCACTGGACAGGCAAAATCAGCCCCAGCATTTT. Protein sequence: CSARTPLDRQNQPQHF.

There are many counts of this clonotype. The chain recombines TRBV2 with TRBJ1-2; D is possibly TRBD1 (5 bases). Per the germline V gene, CDR1 is SNHLY and CDR2 is FYNNEI. V was cut by 7 bases and J by 3 bases, with 15 bases left in between. The CDR3 has 14 residues. For the CDR3, the DNA is TGTGCCAGCACCAGGGACTCAGCCGACTATGGCTACACCTTC. It specifies CASTRDSADYGYTF.

Regarding this clonotype: At one of its ends the junction is not consistent with the germline gene, which may arise from a read error. V gene TRBV19 combines with J gene TRBJ2-3, with D possibly matching TRBD1 (6 bases). The CDR3 runs 14 residues. The germline CDR1 and CDR2 sequences are LNHDA and SQIVND (reference sequence). In DNA form, the CDR3 reads TGTGCCAGTAGTCCTACAGGGTACACAGGTACGCAGTATTTT. Translated, it gives CASSPTGYTGTQYF.

This clonotype was counted ten times or more. The V gene is TRBV20-1, the J gene TRBJ2-3; 8 positions agree with TRBD2. J was trimmed by 3 bases and V by 1 base; bases with no gene match: 3. The CDR3 runs to 14 residues. Per the germline V gene, CDR1 is DFQATT and CDR2 is SNEGSKA (reference sequence). CDR3 amino acids: CSARGREGTDTQYF. The CDR3 DNA follows: TGCAGTGCTAGAGGCCGGGAGGGAACAGATACGCAGTATTTT.

In its sample, this clonotype was seen many times. The chain has TRBV6-1 and TRBJ2-7, with D perhaps matching TRBD1 or TRBD2 (5 bases each). This CDR3 has 13 residues. The V gene's germline CDR1 is MNHNS and CDR2 SASEGT. Trimming removed 7 bases from V and 3 bases from J, with 13 bases in between. The DNA for the CDR3 is TGTGCCAGCATTGGGGGACCCTTCTACGAGCAGTACTTC. Amino acids: CASIGGPFYEQYF.

The J gene is TRBJ1-5, the V gene TRBV7-9; D unresolved. CDR3 length: 14 amino acids. CDR1 is SEHNR, CDR2 FQNEAQ, per germline (reference sequence). V lost 1 base, J lost 5 bases, and 9 bases lay in between. Here the CDR3 DNA reads TGTGCCAGCAGCTTAGGGGTCGGGGATCAGCCCCAGCATTTT. It is translated as CASSLGVGDQPQHF.

This clonotype showed up many times. The chain uses TRBV20-1 and TRBJ2-7; perhaps TRBD1 as D (5 bases). CDR1 DFQATT and CDR2 SNEGSKA come from the germline V gene (reference sequence). The CDR3 has 15 residues. Trimming took off 4 bases at V and 2 bases at J, with 18 bases between the two ends. The CDR3 sequence: CSAISSRQGAYEQYF. DNA of the CDR3: TGCAGTGCTATATCGTCAAGACAAGGGGCCTACGAGCAGTACTTC.

There are many counts of this clonotype. This chain connects TRBV12-3 or TRBV12-4 to TRBJ2-1; D uncertain. V lost 0 bases, J lost 0 bases, and 9 bases lay in between. The CDR3 runs to 16 residues. The CDR3 region is CASSLALGPSYNEQFF. The CDR3 region has the DNA TGTGCCAGCAGTTTAGCGCTAGGGCCCTCCTACAATGAGCAGTTCTTC.

Many counts were recorded for this clonotype. The V call is TRBV2, the J call TRBJ2-3, with TRBD2 matching over 11 bases. The CDR3 totals 24 residues. The ends lost 0 bases at V and 0 bases at J; junction bases unmatched: 23. Germline V gene data show CDR1 as SNHLY and CDR2 as FYNNEI. CDR3 in DNA: TGTGCCAGCAGTGAAGCGCTTGGGGCTTTGTCTAGCGGGGGGACCACGATGAGCACAGATACGCAGTATTTT. It is translated as CASSEALGALSSGGTTMSTDTQYF.

This clonotype was counted at least ten times. The CDR3 sequence is CASSQDQRMGTEAFF. The DNA for the CDR3 is TGCGCCAGCAGCCAAGATCAACGTATGGGGACTGAAGCTTTCTTT. The chain couples TRBV4-1 to TRBJ1-1; D ambiguous. The CDR3 sequence is 15 residues long. Trimming took off 0 bases at V and 5 bases at J, with 13 bases between the two ends. The germline V gene encodes CDR1 MGHRA and CDR2 YSYEKL.